The clone carrying this T cell receptor beta chain has a count of ten or more. Its antigen remains unknown. No cell sorting was done before RNA was extracted from the tissue. The record originates from a study of tumor and adjacent non-tumor tissue in lung cancer. About the research overall: Aged about 31 to 80 years, patients included roughly eleven men and roughly five women with stage I to III disease. Study results and limitations: Top 100 clones took a larger repertoire share in normal lung.

CDR3 length: 15 amino acids. Germline lookup yields CDR1 DFQATT and CDR2 SNEGSKA (reference sequence). Trimming took off 3 bases at V and 0 bases at J, with 12 bases between the two ends. Three rounds of nested PCR, following a modified ARM-PCR protocol, produced the TCRbeta library. TCRdb analysed the multiplex PCR reads with MiXCR anew, one entry per CDR3 protein. The data contain about 200,000 distinct CDR3 sequences, 71% of them singletons. The sequenced material came from lung tumor tissue. The chain has TRBV20-1 and TRBJ1-3; D gene ambiguous. The TCR originated in a man between 60 and 70 years old with non-small cell lung cancer. CDR3 DNA sequence: TGCAGTGCTAGGGTCGTACGAGCCTCTGGAAACACCATATATTTT. Residues: CSARVVRASGNTIYF.